This TCR beta chain is drawn from a study of cytomegalovirus exposure and HLA in healthy donors. Study observations and caveats: With later analysis, a missense DCLRE1C variant became linked to TCR beta V- and J-gene trimming. Among TCR beta chains, those listed as cytomegalovirus-associated numbered some 160. Reportedly, TCR beta sequences accurately predicted HLA-A and HLA-B alleles in most subjects.

CDR3 length: 17 residues. The junction had 6 bases not matched to a gene; V was cut back by 2 bases and J by 5 bases. Germline-derived CDR1 and CDR2 are KGHSH and LQKENI. In the PCR, 60 Vbeta and 13 Jbeta primers were used. Assay: immunoSEQ multiplex PCR; the TCRdb copy retains only in-frame clones and omits some. Seen here are 150,000 to 200,000 clones, 68% observed once, and the top ten hold approximately 1.5%. A word on this clone: Its antigen is still unknown.

This chain joins TRBV18 and TRBJ2-2, with 12 bases identical to TRBD1. Sequenced material: PBMCs. The receptor's source is a man aged 50-60 years in good health and CMV-seronegative. The CDR3, as DNA: TGTGCCAGCTCACCAACCGGGACAGGGGGCCGTACCGGGGAGCTGTTTTTT. It is translated as CASSPTGTGGRTGELFF.